The 17 T cell receptor beta chains below all came from one sample that was sequenced in a study of blood T cell repertoires in COVID-19. The method was immunoSEQ multiplex PCR; TCRdb's version includes in-frame clones alone and lacks a portion of them. The sample has nearly 200,000 clones; around 90% are singletons. The sample taken for sequencing was PBMCs or T cells enriched from blood (not recorded which). The receptor set was obtained from a woman aged 18-29 years who had recovered from COVID-19.

CDR3 amino acids: CASSRGAGGGLAYTEAFF. CDR3 nucleotides: TGTGCCAGCAGCCGAGGGGCAGGGGGCGGACTCGCGTACACTGAAGCTTTCTTT. V gene TRBV11-2 combines with J gene TRBJ1-1; 8 nucleotides agree with TRBD1. CDR1 and CDR2 from the germline V gene are SGHAT and FQNNGV. The CDR3 runs to 18 residues. Unmatched junction bases numbered 17, after V lost 5 bases and J lost 3 bases.

V is TRBV21-1 and J is TRBJ1-1; the table's D call of TRBD1 was not tested on the DNA. TRBV21-1 is a recognized pseudogene. CDR3 length equals 15 residues. The CDR3 DNA reads as TGTGCCAGCTCATCGAGGGGGCGCGGGAAGACTGAAGCTTTCTTT. As protein: CASSSRGRGKTEAFF.

This chain uses TRBV24-1 with TRBJ2-5, with D maybe TRBD2 (7 bases). The ends were cut back, 3 bases at V and 5 bases at J, with 15 bases in the middle. Germline V CDR1 and CDR2: KGHDR, SFDVKD. The length of the CDR3 is 15 residues. The CDR3 DNA is TGTGCCACCAGTGATGACCGGGGGGCCGGGGAGACCCAGTACTTC. It yields the protein CATSDDRGAGETQYF.

The chain carries TRBV14 and TRBJ2-2, with 9 bases aligning to TRBD2. The CDR3 covers 16 residues. J gave up 7 bases and V 1 base, and 7 bases lay outside the gene matches. Germline values: CDR1 SGHDN, CDR2 FVKESK. This CDR3 is CASSQALILAGGELFF. The CDR3 DNA is TGTGCCAGCAGCCAAGCCCTGATACTAGCGGGCGGGGAGCTGTTTTTT.

This chain uses TRBV5-6 with TRBJ1-4; D perhaps matches TRBD1 (6 bases). In germline, CDR1 is SGHDT, CDR2 YYEEEE. V was shortened by 2 bases and J by 4 bases, with 15 bases between the two germline ends. This CDR3 is built from 16 residues. Written as DNA, the CDR3 is TGTGCCAGCAGCTTAAGACAGGCACGACTTAATGAAAAACTGTTTTTT. Its translation: CASSLRQARLNEKLFF.

V gene TRBV18 combines with J gene TRBJ1-3; D unclear. The CDR3 covers 15 residues. V dropped 4 bases and J dropped 0 bases, with 10 bases sitting between them. The germline gives CDR1 KGHSH, CDR2 LQKENI. CDR3 sequence reads: CASSLSANSGNTIYF. DNA for the CDR3: TGTGCCAGCTCACTCTCCGCGAACTCTGGAAACACCATATATTTT.

There are a few counts of this clone. The V call is TRBV4-1, the J call TRBJ1-6; 7 bases fit TRBD1. Per the germline V gene, CDR1 is MGHRA and CDR2 is YSYEKL. This CDR3 is 15 amino acids long. V trimming: 3 bases; J trimming: 7 bases; junction bases outside the gene matches: 6. The CDR3 bases are TGCGCCAGCAGCCACAAGACAGGGACCAATTCACCCCTCCACTTT. Residues: CASSHKTGTNSPLHF.

This clone was counted a few times. The J gene is TRBJ2-1, the V gene TRBV24-1, with D possibly being TRBD2 (7 bases). V gave up 2 bases and J gave up 8 bases, with 15 bases separating them. Looked up from germline, CDR1 is KGHDR and CDR2 is SFDVKD. The CDR3 loop spans 15 amino acids. CDR3 sequence reads: CATSDSERGGDEQFF. In DNA, the CDR3 is TGTGCCACCAGTGATTCAGAGAGGGGGGGCGATGAGCAGTTCTTC.

The chain recombines TRBV7-6 with TRBJ2-7; the match to TRBD1 covers 7 bases. Germline V CDR1 and CDR2: SGHVS, FNYEAQ. V trimming: 3 bases; J trimming: 4 bases; junction bases outside the gene matches: 9. The CDR3 totals 15 residues. For the CDR3, the DNA is TGTGCCAGCAGCTTTAAGACAGGGATTGTATACGAGCAGTACTTC. Translating gives CASSFKTGIVYEQYF. The full variable domain, rest sourced from reference TRBV7-6 and TRBJ2-7, is GAGVSQSPRYKVTKRGQDVALRCDPISGHVSLYWYRQALGQGPEFLTYFNYEAQQDKSGLPNDRFSAERPEGSISTLTIQRTEQRDSAMYRCASSFKTGIVYEQYFGPGTRLTVT.

The chain combines TRBV6-5 with TRBJ1-2, with a possible D match to TRBD1 (6 bases). V was trimmed by 11 bases and J by 4 bases, leaving 14 bases between them. The CDR3 is 12 residues long. The germline gives CDR1 MNHEY, CDR2 SVGAGI. The CDR3 DNA follows: TGTGCCGGCAAGACAGGACTCTATGGCTACACCTTC. Its translation: CAGKTGLYGYTF.

This clone occurred once. The chain couples TRBV14 to TRBJ2-7, with D possibly matching TRBD2 (5 bases). The germline gives CDR1 SGHDN, CDR2 FVKESK. Trimming cost V 2 bases and J 5 bases, with 28 bases left between them. CDR3 size: 19 residues. CDR3 DNA: TGTGCCAGCAGCCAAATACAGTTCGGGCCTCCGTGGGAGCGAGACGAGCAGTACTTC. This sequence encodes CASSQIQFGPPWERDEQYF.

This clone has just one count. This specimen includes other DNA sequences encoding the same CDR3. This chain connects TRBV19 to TRBJ1-1; the match to TRBD1 covers 8 bases. The V and J ends lost 3 bases and 1 base, in that order; junction bases with no gene match: 1. Germline CDR1 LNHDA, CDR2 SQIVND (reference sequence). This CDR3 region has 14 residues. The CDR3 DNA follows: TGTGCCAGTAGTATTACAGGGGGGAACACTGAAGCTTTCTTT. It codes for CASSITGGNTEAFF.

This chain links TRBV7-2 with TRBJ2-7; D ambiguous. This CDR3 is 14 amino acids long. Germline CDR1 SGHTA, CDR2 FQGNSA. The ends were cut back, 6 bases at V and 3 bases at J, with 15 bases in the middle. The CDR3 coding sequence is TGTGCCAGCAGTCCCACGGATAGCCGCTACGAGCAGTACTTC. It yields the protein CASSPTDSRYEQYF.

V usage is TRBV27 and J usage is TRBJ2-7; the D gene is possibly TRBD2 (5 bases). This CDR3 is 16 amino acids long. Germline CDR1 and CDR2: MNHEY and SMNVEV (reference sequence). With 5 bases removed from V and 7 bases from J, the gap between germline ends came to 24 bases. The DNA for the CDR3 is TGTGCCAGCAGTGCAATCGGGGTTCTGGGATTCGGTGAGCAGTACTTC. It specifies CASSAIGVLGFGEQYF.

The rearrangement joins TRBV3-1 (or the pseudogene TRBV3-2) to TRBJ1-1; 11 bases match TRBD1. The CDR3 has 17 residues. Germline V gene data show CDR1 as LGHDT and CDR2 as YNNKEL (reference sequence). J gave up 0 bases and V 2 bases, and 5 bases lay outside the gene matches. CDR3 residues: CASSQRTGGWVNTEAFF. The CDR3 DNA reads as TGTGCCAGCAGCCAAAGGACAGGGGGCTGGGTGAACACTGAAGCTTTCTTT.

The chain joins TRBV2 to TRBJ2-1, with 14 positions matching TRBD2. CDR1 is SNHLY and CDR2 is FYNNEI in the germline V gene. V trimming: 8 bases; J trimming: 9 bases; junction bases outside the gene matches: 6. The CDR3 has 14 amino acids. CDR3 DNA sequence: TGTGCCAGCCTTGGACTAGCGGGGGGCGGTGAGCAGTTCTTC. Translation: CASLGLAGGGEQFF. Full variable domain (outside the CDR3, taken from reference TRBV2 and TRBJ2-1): EPEVTQTPSHQVTQMGQEVILRCVPISNHLYFYWYRQILGQKVEFLVSFYNNEISEKSEIFDDQFSVERPDGSNFTLKIRSTKLEDSAMYFCASLGLAGGGEQFFGPGTRLTVL.

This clone was seen only once. The V call is TRBV28, the J call TRBJ2-5, with D tentatively TRBD1 (6 bases). V lost 7 bases to trimming and J lost 3 bases, with 12 bases between them. Per the germline V gene, CDR1 is MDHEN and CDR2 is SYDVKM. This CDR3 contains 13 residues. The CDR3 loop reads CASTPGQKETQYF. The CDR3 coding sequence is TGTGCCAGCACACCGGGACAAAAAGAGACCCAGTACTTC.